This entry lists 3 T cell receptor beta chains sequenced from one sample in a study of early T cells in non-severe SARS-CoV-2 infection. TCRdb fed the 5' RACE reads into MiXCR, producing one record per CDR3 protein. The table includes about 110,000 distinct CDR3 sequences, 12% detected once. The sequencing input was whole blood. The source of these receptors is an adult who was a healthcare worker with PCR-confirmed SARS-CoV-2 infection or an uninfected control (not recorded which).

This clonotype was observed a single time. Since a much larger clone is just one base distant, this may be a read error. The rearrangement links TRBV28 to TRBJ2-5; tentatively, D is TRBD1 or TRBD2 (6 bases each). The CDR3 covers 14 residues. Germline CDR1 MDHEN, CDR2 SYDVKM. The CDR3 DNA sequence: TGTACCAGCACCCCAGGAACAGGGAGGGAGACCCAGTACTTC. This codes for CTSTPGTGRETQYF.

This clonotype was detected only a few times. CDR3 sequence (DNA): TGTGCCAGCAGCTTGTGGGGGGCATGGGATACGCAGTATTTT. Translating it yields CASSLWGAWDTQYF. V and J are TRBV5-6 and TRBJ2-3; D tentatively reads TRBD1 or TRBD2 (6 bases each). V lost 1 base, J lost 6 bases, and 12 bases lay in between. Germline-derived CDR1 and CDR2 are SGHDT and YYEEEE. The CDR3 runs to 14 residues.

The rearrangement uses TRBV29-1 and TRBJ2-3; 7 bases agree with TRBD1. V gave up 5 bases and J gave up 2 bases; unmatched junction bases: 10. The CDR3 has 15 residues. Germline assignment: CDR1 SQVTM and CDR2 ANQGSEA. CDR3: CSVWFSGTVTDTQYF. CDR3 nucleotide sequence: TGCAGCGTTTGGTTTTCCGGGACAGTCACAGATACGCAGTATTTT.